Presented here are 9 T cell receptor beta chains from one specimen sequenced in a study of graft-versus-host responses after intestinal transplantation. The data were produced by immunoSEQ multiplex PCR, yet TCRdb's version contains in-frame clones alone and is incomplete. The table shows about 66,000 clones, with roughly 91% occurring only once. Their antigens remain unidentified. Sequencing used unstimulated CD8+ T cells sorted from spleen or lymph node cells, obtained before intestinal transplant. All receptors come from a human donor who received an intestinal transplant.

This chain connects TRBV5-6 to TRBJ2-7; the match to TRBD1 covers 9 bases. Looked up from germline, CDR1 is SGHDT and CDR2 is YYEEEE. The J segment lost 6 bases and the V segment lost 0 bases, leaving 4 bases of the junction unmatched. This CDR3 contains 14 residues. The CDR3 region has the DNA TGTGCCAGCAGCTTGGTGGGACAGGGTACCGAGCAGTACTTC. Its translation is CASSLVGQGTEQYF.

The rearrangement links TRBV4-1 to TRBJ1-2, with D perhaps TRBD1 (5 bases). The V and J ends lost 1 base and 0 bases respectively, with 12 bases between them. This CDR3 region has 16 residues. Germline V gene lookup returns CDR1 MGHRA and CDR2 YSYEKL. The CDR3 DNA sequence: TGCGCCAGCAGCCAAGGGCGGGACCAAGCTAACTATGGCTACACCTTC. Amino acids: CASSQGRDQANYGYTF.

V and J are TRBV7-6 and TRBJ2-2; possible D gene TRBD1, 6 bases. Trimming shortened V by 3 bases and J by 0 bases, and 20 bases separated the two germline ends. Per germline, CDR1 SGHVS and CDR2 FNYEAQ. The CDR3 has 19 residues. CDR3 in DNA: TGTGCCAGCAGCTTGCCCCACAGGGAACCAAACGCGAACACCGGGGAGCTGTTTTTT. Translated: CASSLPHREPNANTGELFF.

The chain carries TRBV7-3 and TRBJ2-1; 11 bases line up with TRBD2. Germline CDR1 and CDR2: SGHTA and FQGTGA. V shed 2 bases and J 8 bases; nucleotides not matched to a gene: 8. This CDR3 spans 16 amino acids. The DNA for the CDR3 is TGTGCCAGCAGCTTACTAGCGGGGGGCCCCAGTCATGAGCAGTTCTTC. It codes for CASSLLAGGPSHEQFF.

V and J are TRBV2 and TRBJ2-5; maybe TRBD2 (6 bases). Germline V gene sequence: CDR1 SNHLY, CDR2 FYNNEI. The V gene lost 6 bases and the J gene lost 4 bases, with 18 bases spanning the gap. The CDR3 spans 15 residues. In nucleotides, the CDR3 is TGTGCCAGCAGGGAGGGGCAAGCTTCTCCAGAGACCCAGTACTTC. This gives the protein CASREGQASPETQYF.

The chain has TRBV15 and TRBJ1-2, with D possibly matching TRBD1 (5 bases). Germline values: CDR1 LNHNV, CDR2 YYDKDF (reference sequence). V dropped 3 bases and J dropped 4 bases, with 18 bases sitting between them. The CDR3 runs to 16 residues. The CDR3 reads CATSSHLGTLGYGYTF. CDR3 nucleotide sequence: TGTGCCACCAGCAGTCACCTTGGGACTTTGGGCTATGGCTACACCTTC.

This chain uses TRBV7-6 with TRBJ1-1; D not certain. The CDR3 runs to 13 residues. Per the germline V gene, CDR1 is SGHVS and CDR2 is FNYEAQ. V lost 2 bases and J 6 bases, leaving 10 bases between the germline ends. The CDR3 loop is CASSLFMTSEAFF. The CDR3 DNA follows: TGTGCCAGCAGCTTATTCATGACATCTGAAGCTTTCTTT.

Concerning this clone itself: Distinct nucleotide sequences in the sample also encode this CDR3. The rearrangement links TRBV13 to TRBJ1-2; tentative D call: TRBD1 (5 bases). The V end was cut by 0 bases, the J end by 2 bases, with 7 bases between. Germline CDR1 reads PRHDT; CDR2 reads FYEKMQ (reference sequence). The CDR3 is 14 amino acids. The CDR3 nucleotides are TGTGCCAGCAGCTTAGGGGGGGGAAACTATGGCTACACCTTC. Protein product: CASSLGGGNYGYTF.

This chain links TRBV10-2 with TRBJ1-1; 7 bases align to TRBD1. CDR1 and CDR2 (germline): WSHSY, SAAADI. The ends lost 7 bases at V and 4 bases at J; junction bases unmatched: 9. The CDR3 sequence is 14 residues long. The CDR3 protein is CASTQGGGGTEAFF. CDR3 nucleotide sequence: TGCGCCAGCACCCAAGGGGGCGGCGGCACTGAAGCTTTCTTT.